In this sample, the clone carrying this T cell receptor beta chain turned up once. The entry originates in a study of cytomegalovirus exposure and HLA in healthy donors. PCR used 60 Vbeta primers and 13 Jbeta primers. The data were produced by immunoSEQ multiplex PCR, yet TCRdb's version contains in-frame clones alone and is incomplete. This sample has some 180,000 clones, with about 85% found just once. Looked up from germline, CDR1 is SGHDN and CDR2 is FVKESK. Trimming shortened V by 3 bases and J by 10 bases, and 15 bases separated the two germline ends. This CDR3 has 13 residues. The chain is built from TRBV14 and TRBJ1-2; perhaps TRBD1 as D (6 bases). The clonotype was recovered from a girl aged 5 to 17 in good health and CMV-seropositive. The sample was PBMCs. The CDR3 DNA is TGTGCCAGCAGCCACGGACAGATGGGATTCTACACCTTC. It yields the protein CASSHGQMGFYTF.